One sample yielded the 19 T cell receptor beta chains listed below, sequenced in a study of blood T cell repertoires in COVID-19. Assay: immunoSEQ multiplex PCR; the TCRdb copy retains only in-frame clones and omits some. Seen here are around 200,000 clones, 70% to 85% observed once, and the top ten hold 3.2%. The sequenced sample was PBMCs or T cells enriched from blood (not recorded which). The receptors were sampled from a woman under 40 who had recovered from COVID-19.

The CDR3 region has the DNA TGTGCCAGCAGCCCCTCGACAGGGATGAATCAGCCCCAGCATTTT. This translates into CASSPSTGMNQPQHF. This chain joins TRBV7-8 and TRBJ1-5; TRBD1 agrees at 7 bases. The length of the CDR3 is 15 residues. Germline V gives CDR1 SGHVS, CDR2 FQNEAQ. The V and J ends lost 5 bases and 4 bases, in that order; junction bases with no gene match: 8.

The genes are TRBV6-2 or TRBV6-3 and TRBJ2-3; 8 nucleotides align to TRBD2. CDR3 length: 14 residues. In germline, CDR1 is MNHEY, CDR2 SVGEGT. The ends lost 2 bases at V and 2 bases at J; junction bases unmatched: 0. CDR3 protein: CASSYGLATDTQYF. The DNA for the CDR3 is TGTGCCAGCAGTTACGGACTAGCCACAGATACGCAGTATTTT.

The genes are TRBV7-9 and TRBJ2-5; D call uncertain. There are 14 residues in the CDR3. CDR1 and CDR2 from the germline V gene are SEHNR and FQNEAQ (reference sequence). The V and J ends lost 3 bases and 2 bases respectively, with 10 bases between them. The CDR3 sequence is CASSFRLDQETQYF. The DNA of the CDR3 is TGTGCCAGCAGCTTCCGGCTAGATCAAGAGACCCAGTACTTC.

CDR3 region: CASSLGDRGAYGYTF. As DNA, the CDR3 is TGTGCCAGCAGCTTAGGGGACAGAGGGGCCTATGGCTACACCTTC. This rearrangement joins TRBV7-9 to TRBJ1-2, with TRBD1 matching 7 bases. Germline trimming cut 1 base from V and 4 bases from J; bases unmatched to any gene: 6. The CDR3 is made up of 15 amino acids. The germline V gene has CDR1 SEHNR and CDR2 FQNEAQ (reference sequence). Filled out from reference TRBV7-9 and TRBJ1-2, the complete variable domain reads DTGVSQNPRHKITKRGQNVTFRCDPISEHNRLYWYRQTLGQGPEFLTYFQNEAQLEKSRLLSDRFSAERPKGSFSTLEIQRTEQGDSAMYLCASSLGDRGAYGYTFGSGTRLTVV.

This clone was detected once. The chain joins TRBV7-2 to TRBJ2-1, with 7 nucleotides matching TRBD1. V was pared by 7 bases and J by 7 bases, with 16 bases of the junction left unmatched. Germline V gene data show CDR1 as SGHTA and CDR2 as FQGNSA. This CDR3 contains 16 residues. CDR3 amino acids: CASTALTGGRGNEQFF. The CDR3 coding sequence is TGTGCCAGCACAGCCCTAACCGGTGGCAGGGGGAATGAGCAGTTCTTC.

V and J are TRBV19 and TRBJ2-3; a possible D gene is TRBD2 (6 bases). V shed 7 bases and J shed 2 bases, with 13 bases lying between them. Germline CDR1 and CDR2: LNHDA and SQIVND (reference sequence). The CDR3 runs 14 residues. The CDR3 DNA sequence: TGTGCCAGTACCTCGGGACTTTACACAGATACGCAGTATTTT. It yields the protein CASTSGLYTDTQYF.

This rearrangement joins TRBV28 to TRBJ1-2, with a tentative D call TRBD1 (5 bases). Looked up from germline, CDR1 is MDHEN and CDR2 is SYDVKM. The CDR3 has 12 amino acids. V shed 6 bases and J shed 8 bases, with 13 bases lying between them. The CDR3 here is CASSAGLEGYTF. The CDR3 nucleotides are TGTGCCAGCAGCGCGGGACTTGAAGGCTACACCTTC.

The chain employs TRBV6-1 and TRBJ1-4; D is unclear. Germline-derived CDR1 and CDR2 are MNHNS and SASEGT. V lost 0 bases, J lost 10 bases, and 9 bases lay in between. The length of the CDR3 is 13 residues. CDR3 in amino acids: CASSEAAQLKLFF. The CDR3 DNA follows: TGTGCCAGCAGTGAAGCGGCCCAGTTAAAACTGTTTTTT.

This chain joins TRBV9 and TRBJ2-3; 10 bases are a match to TRBD2. The V gene's germline CDR1 is SGDLS and CDR2 YYNGEE. J was trimmed by 1 base and V by 0 bases; bases with no gene match: 2. The CDR3 sequence is 16 residues long. CDR3 protein: CASSVGLAGGTDTQYF. In nucleotides, the CDR3 is TGTGCCAGCAGCGTAGGTCTAGCGGGAGGCACAGATACGCAGTATTTT.

The gene calls are TRBV6-6 and TRBJ1-5, with D possibly matching TRBD1 (5 bases). Germline CDR1 reads MNHNY; CDR2 reads SVGAGI (reference sequence). Trimming shortened V by 8 bases and J by 6 bases, and 11 bases separated the two germline ends. The CDR3 is 12 residues long. CDR3 sequence (DNA): TGTGCCAGCTGGACAATAGGTCAGCCCCAGCATTTT. This codes for CASWTIGQPQHF.

In nucleotides, the CDR3 is TGTGCCAGCAGCTCTACCCGGCCCCAGCATTTT. This translates into CASSSTRPQHF. The J gene is TRBJ1-5, the V gene TRBV28; D uncertain. From germline, CDR1 is MDHEN and CDR2 SYDVKM. The CDR3 runs to 11 residues. Trimming pared 6 bases from V and 9 bases from J, leaving 9 bases between.

The chain uses TRBV19 and TRBJ1-1; 8 bases match TRBD1. After removal of 4 bases from V and 5 bases from J, the junction contained 9 bases not matched to a gene. The CDR3 loop spans 15 amino acids. The V gene's germline CDR1 is LNHDA and CDR2 SQIVND (reference sequence). CDR3 sequence reads: CASSTHRDRTTEAFF. The CDR3 nucleotides are TGTGCCAGTAGTACCCACCGGGACAGGACGACTGAAGCTTTCTTT.

For the CDR3, the DNA is TGCAGCGCCCGGGGAGGGGGGAGGAGTGAAAAACTGTTTTTT. Amino acids: CSARGGGRSEKLFF. The J gene is TRBJ1-4, the V gene TRBV29-1; the D gene is possibly TRBD1 (6 bases). This CDR3 comprises 14 residues. Trimming pared 7 bases from V and 7 bases from J, leaving 19 bases between. The germline gives CDR1 SQVTM, CDR2 ANQGSEA.

The chain links TRBV7-2 to TRBJ1-2; 8 nucleotides agree with TRBD1. The CDR3 length is 14 residues. V was clipped by 7 bases and J by 4 bases; unmatched bases: 8. Germline V gives CDR1 SGHTA, CDR2 FQGNSA. CDR3 nucleotides: TGTGCCAGCACCAATAGCCAGGGGGCCTATGGCTACACCTTC. Translated, it gives CASTNSQGAYGYTF.

This clone was observed once. CDR3 sequence reads: CASSQGVFETQYF. In DNA, the CDR3 is TGTGCCAGCAGCCAAGGAGTATTCGAGACCCAGTACTTC. V is TRBV3-1 (or the pseudogene TRBV3-2) and J is TRBJ2-5; D unresolved. The germline V gene has CDR1 LGHDT and CDR2 YNNKEL (reference sequence). The V gene lost 1 base and the J gene lost 5 bases, with 8 bases spanning the gap. CDR3 length: 13 residues.

V usage is TRBV6-5 and J usage is TRBJ1-2, with TRBD1 identical over 9 bases. In germline, CDR1 is MNHEY, CDR2 SVGAGI. After removal of 6 bases from V and 8 bases from J, the junction contained 10 bases not matched to a gene. The CDR3 spans 14 residues. The CDR3 DNA sequence: TGTGCCAGCAGGACGGACAGGGGAAGAGAAGGCTACACCTTC. This gives the protein CASRTDRGREGYTF.

V and J are TRBV19 and TRBJ1-1; D is undetermined. Trimming shortened V by 7 bases and J by 5 bases, and 17 bases separated the two germline ends. The CDR3 is made up of 14 amino acids. Germline V gene data show CDR1 as LNHDA and CDR2 as SQIVND (reference sequence). The chain's CDR3 is CASKPYPGGTEAFF. The DNA of the CDR3 is TGTGCCAGTAAACCTTACCCGGGTGGAACTGAAGCTTTCTTT.

The chain carries TRBV7-9 and TRBJ2-1; D unclear. Germline V CDR1 and CDR2: SEHNR, FQNEAQ (reference sequence). Between the trimmed V and J ends, which lost 5 bases and 8 bases, there was a span of 13 bases. The CDR3 has 13 residues. The CDR3 sequence: CASSAGVRYEQFF. The CDR3 nucleotides are TGTGCCAGCAGCGCCGGTGTGCGGTATGAGCAGTTCTTC.

V and J are TRBV14 and TRBJ2-3; 9 bases line up with TRBD2. Germline values: CDR1 SGHDN, CDR2 FVKESK. V gave up 3 bases and J gave up 3 bases; unmatched junction bases: 4. This CDR3 contains 15 residues. In nucleotides, the CDR3 is TGTGCCAGCAGCCAGCGGGGGGGGACTACAGATACGCAGTATTTT. It yields the protein CASSQRGGTTDTQYF.